These T cell receptor beta chains were read from a single sample in a study of blood T cell repertoires in COVID-19. Profiled with immunoSEQ multiplex PCR; TCRdb holds only in-frame clones, not every one. Here the sample spans under 200,000 clones, 60% to 85% being singletons. The specimen was peripheral blood. The receptors shown here come from a man in his 60s with active or convalescent COVID-19. Each CDR3 is given with its conserved first and last residue. The D gene is left open where the match is weak. Size tells how often a clone was seen (once, few, many) or the class of an expanded clone, and some rows leave it out.

V gene	J gene	D gene	clone size	CDR3 DNA	CDR3 protein
TRBV5-8	TRBJ2-1	TRBD1	.	TGTGCCAGCAGCTCCGGGACAGGGGTCTACAATGAGCAGTTCTTC	CASSSGTGVYNEQFF
TRBV7-2	TRBJ2-1	TRBD2	.	TGTGCCAGCAGCTGGACTAGCGTCTATGAGCAGTTCTTC	CASSWTSVYEQFF
TRBV19	TRBJ2-5	.	.	TGTGCCAGTAGTGGGGGGTTCCAAGAGACCCAGTACTTC	CASSGGFQETQYF
TRBV2	TRBJ1-3	.	.	TGTGCCAGCAGTGAGGGGCCAGGCCGGAGAACCATATATTTT	CASSEGPGRRTIYF
TRBV11-2	TRBJ2-1	TRBD2	.	TGTGCCAGCAGCTTAAGAGCTAGCGGGCAAAGAAGCTCCTACAATGAGCAGTTCTTC	CASSLRASGQRSSYNEQFF
TRBV30	TRBJ2-1	TRBD1	.	TGTGCCTGGAGTCTCGGTCTAACCGGGACAGGGGGGTTCTTC	CAWSLGLTGTGGFF
TRBV5-1	TRBJ1-2	TRBD1	.	TGCGCCAGCAGCTGGACAGGCAACTATGGCTACACCTTC	CASSWTGNYGYTF
TRBV5-1	TRBJ2-4	TRBD2	.	TGCGCCAGCAGCACGACTAGCGGCAAAAACATTCAGTACTTC	CASSTTSGKNIQYF
TRBV25-1	TRBJ1-2	TRBD1	.	TGTGCCAGCAGTGAAGGACAGGGGGCCCGTGGCTACACCTTC	CASSEGQGARGYTF
TRBV24-1	TRBJ1-4	.	few	TGTGCCACCAGTGGTAAAGGGGCGCAAGGGGGTGAAAAACTGTTTTTT	CATSGKGAQGGEKLFF
TRBV11-2	TRBJ1-3	.	many	TGTGCCAGCAGCTCCGTCAGGGATGGCAGAAGAAACACCATATATTTT	CASSSVRDGRRNTIYF
TRBV4-2	TRBJ1-1	.	few	TGTGCCAGCAGCCAAGATCCTGGACAGAAGGGCACTGAAGCTTTCTTT	CASSQDPGQKGTEAFF
TRBV7-3	TRBJ1-1	.	.	TGTGCCAGCAGCTACACGGGGGGGCGTTCCACTGAAGCTTTCTTT	CASSYTGGRSTEAFF
TRBV28	TRBJ2-4	.	.	TGTGCCAGCAGTAGAACGGTCCTTCAGTACTTC	CASSRTVLQYF
TRBV5-1	TRBJ2-7	TRBD2	.	TGCGCCAGCAGCCGGACTAGCGGGAGCTACGAGCAGTACTTC	CASSRTSGSYEQYF
TRBV4-1	TRBJ1-4	.	.	TGCGCCAGCAGCCAAGCTTGGGGGGAGCTTAATGAAAAACTGTTTTTT	CASSQAWGELNEKLFF
TRBV14	TRBJ1-4	.	many	TGTGCCAGCAGCCAAGATCGGGGTTATACTAATGAAAAACTGTTTTTT	CASSQDRGYTNEKLFF
TRBV11-3	TRBJ2-4	.	.	TGTGCCAGCAGCTTAAATGGAGTGGCGGGGCTGCAGTACTTC	CASSLNGVAGLQYF
TRBV7-2	TRBJ2-4	.	.	TGTGCCAGCAGCTCCGGACAAGCAAACATTCAGTACTTC	CASSSGQANIQYF
TRBV14	TRBJ2-7	TRBD1	.	TGTGCCAGCAGCCAACAGACAGGGGGATCAATCGAGCAGTACTTC	CASSQQTGGSIEQYF
TRBV5-5	TRBJ2-7	TRBD2	.	TGTGCCAGCAGCTTCGGCCTAGCGGGAGGCCCAACCTCCTACGAGCAGTACTTC	CASSFGLAGGPTSYEQYF
TRBV19	TRBJ1-6	TRBD1	.	TGTGCCAGTAGAGACACAGGGGGCTCATCACCCCTCCACTTT	CASRDTGGSSPLHF
TRBV10-3	TRBJ2-5	.	.	TGTGCCATCAGTGAGTCGAACGGCCGGGGGGAGACCCAGTACTTC	CAISESNGRGETQYF
TRBV27	TRBJ2-3	TRBD1	.	TGTGCCAGCATCCCAAATAACTCAGGGGGCTGGGGGCAGTATTTT	CASIPNNSGGWGQYF